This record covers a single T cell receptor (beta chain). Its antigen is not identified. Other DNA sequences in the same sample also yield this CDR3. This specimen belongs to a study of shared clonotypes between healthy human individuals. About the study: Donors were a couple of women and three men aged 18 to 49. Findings and caveats of the study: Generally, naive subsets (rather than memory subsets) showed larger estimated richness. Clonotype sharing across donors was expected to vary with sequencing depth.

Nashville, Tennessee was home to all donors, who were Caucasian adults. The repertoire was sequenced with immunoSEQ multiplex PCR; TCRdb's copy has only in-frame clones and lacks some. The sample gives millions of clones, 90% to 95% of which show up once; roughly 0.13% is in the top ten. This CDR3 is 13 amino acids long. Germline V CDR1 and CDR2: LNHDA, SQIVND (reference sequence). V gave up 5 bases and J gave up 4 bases; unmatched junction bases: 0. The sample taken for sequencing was naive CD4+ T cells sorted from blood. Subset indicated: CD45RA+ positively selected. The receptor was derived from a man between 18 and 29 years old in good health. The chain combines TRBV19 with TRBJ1-5, with 9 bases lining up with TRBD1. CDR3 DNA sequence: TGTGCCAGTAGTGGGACAGGGAATCAGCCCCAGCATTTT. Translating it yields CASSGTGNQPQHF.